This is a list of T cell receptor beta chains from one sample in a study of T cells after yellow fever vaccination. TCRdb independently ran MiXCR on the 5' RACE reads; one entry per CDR3 protein. The table has just over 300,000 distinct CDR3 sequences, around 3.6% seen once. The sample consisted of PBMCs, taken on the day of the yellow fever booster vaccination. The receptors derive from a man aged 18-30 years who received the YFV17D yellow fever vaccine. Both conserved end residues are part of each CDR3. A D gene is named only where the DNA matches it firmly. Clone size is stated in some rows and not others, as once, few, many or a class when expanded.

v_call,j_call,d_call,clone_size,cdr3_nt,cdr3_aa
TRBV9,TRBJ2-3,-,-,TGTGCCAGCAGCGAGGGGAGGGACAGTGACACAGATACGCAGTATTTT,CASSEGRDSDTDTQYF
TRBV4-1,TRBJ2-7,TRBD1,many,TGCGCCAGCAGCCCCGGGACAGGAGACTCCTACGAGCAGTACTTC,CASSPGTGDSYEQYF
TRBV28,TRBJ1-5,TRBD1,many,TGTGCCAGCAGTCCTAACCGACAGGGGATGGGTCAGCCCCAGCATTTT,CASSPNRQGMGQPQHF
TRBV4-3,TRBJ2-5,TRBD2,many,TGCGCCAGCAGCCAAGAGGGGCGGGGGGCGAAAGAGACCCAGTACTTC,CASSQEGRGAKETQYF
TRBV24-1,TRBJ1-2,-,few,TGTGCCACCAGTGATCCCGGGACACAGAATGGCTACACCTTC,CATSDPGTQNGYTF
TRBV5-1,TRBJ2-3,TRBD2,many,TGCGCCAGCAGCTTGGTGGCTAGCGGGGGGGCAACCGCAGATACGCAGTATTTT,CASSLVASGGATADTQYF
TRBV5-1,TRBJ1-2,-,many,TGCGCCAGCAGCTTGGACAGTCCTAACTATGGCTACACCTTC,CASSLDSPNYGYTF
TRBV27,TRBJ2-1,TRBD1,many,TGTGCCAGCAGTTTCACAGGGGGCGGTGAGCAGTTCTTC,CASSFTGGGEQFF
TRBV20-1,TRBJ1-2,-,few,TGCAGTGCTAGAGGGGGGGGAGCCTCTAACTATGGCTACACCTTC,CSARGGGASNYGYTF
TRBV5-1,TRBJ1-1,-,many,TGCGCCAGCAGTCGACAGGCTAGTAACACTGAAGCTTTCTTT,CASSRQASNTEAFF
TRBV4-3,TRBJ1-1,-,many,TGCGCCAGCAGCCAGAGGACATACACTGAAGCTTTCTTT,CASSQRTYTEAFF
TRBV5-1,TRBJ2-1,TRBD2,many,TGCGCCAGCACTGGGGCTAGCGGGAACAATGAGCAGTTCTTC,CASTGASGNNEQFF
TRBV4-1,TRBJ1-1,-,many,TGCGCCAGCAGCCAAGATCCGGGGTTGAACACTGAAGCTTTCTTT,CASSQDPGLNTEAFF
TRBV3-1,TRBJ1-1,-,many,TGTGCCAGCAGCCAGGCAGGGTATCTTTACACTGAAGCTTTCTTT,CASSQAGYLYTEAFF
TRBV19,TRBJ1-5,TRBD1,-,TGTGCCAGTAGTATCTACCGGGGACAGGGTAGCGATCAGCCCCAGCATTTT,CASSIYRGQGSDQPQHF
TRBV2,TRBJ2-1,-,few,TGTGCCAGCAGGTGGAGTGGCTCCTACAATGAGCAGTTCTTC,CASRWSGSYNEQFF
TRBV7-9,TRBJ2-3,-,few,TGTGCCAGCAGCTTACTGGGGATGACTAGCACAGATACGCAGTATTTT,CASSLLGMTSTDTQYF
TRBV6-6,TRBJ1-2,-,few,TGTGCCAGCAATACAGGGTCCTATGGCTACACCTTC,CASNTGSYGYTF
TRBV5-8,TRBJ2-1,TRBD2,-,TGTGCCAGCAGCTCGGGGGGAGGACCAGCCTACAATGAGCAGTTCTTC,CASSSGGGPAYNEQFF
TRBV5-1,TRBJ2-7,TRBD1,-,TGCGCCAGCAGCTCGAGAAACTCACAGGGGACCTACGAGCAGTACTTC,CASSSRNSQGTYEQYF
TRBV12-3/TRBV12-4,TRBJ1-1,-,many,TGTGCCAGCAGCTCAACAGGGTTATCATCTGAAGCTTTCTTT,CASSSTGLSSEAFF
TRBV7-9,TRBJ2-3,TRBD2,few,TGTGCCAGCAGCCGTAAGCGGGGGACGGAGGATACGCAGTATTTT,CASSRKRGTEDTQYF
TRBV6-5,TRBJ2-1,TRBD1,-,TGTGCCAGCAGTTACTCTACAGGGGGCCATAGATACAATGAGCAGTTCTTC,CASSYSTGGHRYNEQFF
TRBV18,TRBJ2-7,TRBD1,few,TGTGCCAGCTCACCGCCACAGGGGACCTACGCGCAGTACTTC,CASSPPQGTYAQYF
TRBV5-4,TRBJ1-3,-,-,TGTGCCAGCAGCAGCACAGGAACCTCTGGAAACACCATATATTTT,CASSSTGTSGNTIYF
TRBV20-1,TRBJ2-3,TRBD2,few,TGCAGTGCGATGGGGACTAGCGGGGGGGCGAATACGCAGTATTTT,CSAMGTSGGANTQYF
TRBV20-1,TRBJ1-4,-,few,TGCAGTGCCCGGGAGCGTACCGAAAAACTGTTTTTT,CSARERTEKLFF
TRBV6-2/TRBV6-3,TRBJ1-1,-,many,TGTGCCAGCAGTTACCATGGGGCAGTGAACACTGAAGCTTTCTTT,CASSYHGAVNTEAFF
TRBV5-1,TRBJ2-3,TRBD2,many,TGCGCCAGCAGCTTTGGGGGGGACTCGAATACGCAGTATTTT,CASSFGGDSNTQYF
TRBV6-6,TRBJ1-2,TRBD1,-,TGTGCCAGCAGTTACTCCCAGGGGGACTATGGCTACACCTTC,CASSYSQGDYGYTF
TRBV4-2,TRBJ2-3,-,many,TGTTCCAGCAGCCGACAGGGCAGCGGGGGCCTTACGCAGTATTTT,CSSSRQGSGGLTQYF
TRBV29-1,TRBJ2-5,TRBD1,many,TGCAGCGCCACCAGGACAGGTCAAGAGACCCAGTACTTC,CSATRTGQETQYF
TRBV4-3,TRBJ2-3,-,many,TGCGCCAGCAGCCAAGGGGCCGGGACCTCGGGCGCAGATACGCAGTATTTT,CASSQGAGTSGADTQYF
TRBV29-1,TRBJ1-5,TRBD1,many,TGCAGCGTTGGACAGGGGGTAGGGAATCAGCCCCAGCATTTT,CSVGQGVGNQPQHF
TRBV5-1,TRBJ2-2,-,many,TGCGCCAGCAGCTTGGCGGAAGCTAACACCGGGGAGCTGTTTTTT,CASSLAEANTGELFF
TRBV4-2,TRBJ1-5,-,few,TGTGCCAGCAGCCAAGAGAGGGGACAGCCCCAGCATTTT,CASSQERGQPQHF
TRBV7-6,TRBJ1-5,-,-,TGTGCCAGCAGCCGATCAACAAGGGGTGTCGTTCAGCCCCAGCATTTT,CASSRSTRGVVQPQHF
TRBV10-3,TRBJ2-2,-,many,TGTGCCATCAGTGAGCCCGACTTAACATCCACGAACACCGGGGAGCTGTTTTTT,CAISEPDLTSTNTGELFF
TRBV24-1,TRBJ2-3,-,many,TGTGCCACCAGTACTTTTCCAGATACGCAGTATTTT,CATSTFPDTQYF
TRBV15,TRBJ2-2,-,many,TGTGCCACCAGCAGAGTCCGGCTCACCGGGGAGCTGTTTTTT,CATSRVRLTGELFF
TRBV5-1,TRBJ2-1,-,many,TGCGCCAGCAGCTTGGCCATGGTTAATGAGCAGTTCTTC,CASSLAMVNEQFF
TRBV5-6,TRBJ2-3,-,-,TGTGCCAGCAGCTGGGGATATGGCACAGATACGCAGTATTTT,CASSWGYGTDTQYF
TRBV4-1,TRBJ2-5,-,-,TGCGCCAGCAGCCAAGAAACGGGACGTACCCCAAGGTCCCAGTACTTC,CASSQETGRTPRSQYF
TRBV5-4,TRBJ2-3,TRBD2,many,TGTGCCAGCAGCTTAGTCGGCGGGGGGGATACGCAGTATTTT,CASSLVGGGDTQYF
TRBV7-2,TRBJ1-2,-,-,TGTGCCAGCAGCTTAGGGCCAGCGGGTGGCTACACCTTC,CASSLGPAGGYTF
TRBV12-3/TRBV12-4,TRBJ1-5,-,many,TGTGCCAGCAGCCCGGGACTCTATAGCAATCAGCCCCAGCATTTT,CASSPGLYSNQPQHF
TRBV7-9,TRBJ1-2,-,-,TGTGCCAGCAGCTTAGCCCCTCCGGGAGGCTACACCTTC,CASSLAPPGGYTF
TRBV7-3,TRBJ1-2,-,few,TGTGCCAGCAGCTTCCCGGAACTCAATGGCTACACCTTC,CASSFPELNGYTF
TRBV18,TRBJ2-7,-,-,TGTGCCAGCTCACAAAGGCAGGGGTGGAGTCGCGAGCAGTACTTC,CASSQRQGWSREQYF
TRBV12-3/TRBV12-4,TRBJ1-1,-,few,TGTGCCAGCAGCCCGCCCGACAGGAAAGCTTTCTTT,CASSPPDRKAFF
TRBV19,TRBJ2-3,-,-,TGTGCCAGTAGTAACCGGGAAGCAGATACGCAGTATTTT,CASSNREADTQYF
TRBV29-1,TRBJ2-3,-,many,TGCAGCGTTGAAGTGGGGGCGGCAGATACGCAGTATTTT,CSVEVGAADTQYF
TRBV11-3,TRBJ2-7,TRBD2,few,TGTGCCAGCAGCAACGGACTAGCGGATAACCCCTACGAGCAGTACTTC,CASSNGLADNPYEQYF